These 20 T cell receptor beta chains share one sample of origin, sequenced in a study of vaccination effects on CD4 cells after COVID-19. Profiled with immunoSEQ multiplex PCR; TCRdb holds only in-frame clones, not every one. Among tens of thousands of clones listed, around 67% were seen once. Having been cultured for roughly 9 days, the cells underwent CD4+ T cell isolation. Their specific antigens are unknown. Sequenced here: CD4+ T cells from PBMCs cultured without peptide, sampled before COVID-19 vaccination. Receptors were obtained from a human donor who received a COVID-19 vaccine.

This clone was recorded only once. The chain employs TRBV5-6 and TRBJ2-7; TRBD2 matches at 7 bases. CDR1 is SGHDT, CDR2 YYEEEE, per germline. The CDR3 has 14 amino acids. With V trimmed by 4 bases and J by 6 bases, 10 bases remained unmatched. Here the CDR3 DNA reads TGTGCCAGCAGCCGCGTGGGACTACCCGTCGAGCAGTACTTC. Translation gives CASSRVGLPVEQYF.

The chain uses TRBV13 and TRBJ1-3; 10 nucleotides line up with TRBD1. Germline CDR1 PRHDT, CDR2 FYEKMQ (reference sequence). The CDR3 has 16 amino acids. The ends lost 4 bases at V and 0 bases at J; junction bases unmatched: 3. CDR3 amino acids: CASSSDRGLSGNTIYF. CDR3 DNA sequence: TGTGCCAGCAGCTCCGACAGGGGGCTCTCTGGAAACACCATATATTTT. The entire variable domain, with the rest obtained from reference TRBV13 and TRBJ1-3, is as follows: AAGVIQSPRHLIKEKRETATLKCYPIPRHDTVYWYQQGPGQDPQFLISFYEKMQSDKGSIPDRFSAQQFSDYHSELNMSSLELGDSALYFCASSSDRGLSGNTIYFGEGSWLTVV.

The chain employs TRBV19 and TRBJ2-2; D is perhaps TRBD1 (6 bases). CDR3 length: 14 residues. Trimming removed 7 bases from V and 3 bases from J, with 12 bases in between. The V gene's germline CDR1 is LNHDA and CDR2 SQIVND (reference sequence). The DNA for the CDR3 is TGTGCCAGTATTCCGACAGGCCACACCGGGGAGCTGTTTTTT. Encoded protein: CASIPTGHTGELFF.

This chain joins TRBV7-9 and TRBJ2-7; 7 bases align to TRBD2. Germline CDR1 reads SEHNR; CDR2 reads FQNEAQ (reference sequence). With V trimmed by 5 bases and J by 1 base, 8 bases remained unmatched. The CDR3 totals 15 residues. For the CDR3, the DNA is TGTGCCAGCAGCCCTCCGGCTAGCGGATCCTACGAGCAGTACTTC. Translating gives CASSPPASGSYEQYF.

CDR3 region: CASSLMSGNTIYF. The CDR3 nucleotides read TGTGCCAGCAGTTTAATGTCTGGAAACACCATATATTTT. The chain employs TRBV12-3 or TRBV12-4 and TRBJ1-3; D not certain. The V end lost 2 bases, the J end lost 1 base, and 3 bases lay between the germline ends. The CDR3 runs 13 residues.

The chain recombines TRBV30 with TRBJ2-3; D possibly uses TRBD1 or TRBD2 (5 bases each). The CDR3 has 14 residues. Germline V gene sequence: CDR1 GTSNPN, CDR2 SVGIG (reference sequence). Trimming shortened V by 0 bases and J by 2 bases, and 9 bases separated the two germline ends. The CDR3 here is CAWSVSGTTDTQYF. CDR3 bases: TGTGCCTGGAGTGTATCTGGGACCACAGATACGCAGTATTTT.

The V and J genes are TRBV19 and TRBJ1-6; D call uncertain. CDR3 length equals 14 residues. The V end was cut by 7 bases, the J end by 4 bases, with 11 bases between. Germline loops: CDR1 LNHDA, CDR2 SQIVND (reference sequence). The CDR3 DNA reads TGTGCCAGTACCGCGGGGAAGTATAATTCACCCCTCCACTTT. This translates into CASTAGKYNSPLHF.

This rearrangement joins TRBV9 to TRBJ1-2; no reliable D call. This CDR3 is 13 amino acids long. Trimming shortened V by 4 bases and J by 0 bases, and 7 bases separated the two germline ends. Germline V gene sequence: CDR1 SGDLS, CDR2 YYNGEE. This CDR3 reads CASSTQTNYGYTF. For the CDR3, the DNA is TGTGCCAGCAGCACTCAGACTAACTATGGCTACACCTTC.

The V gene is TRBV9, the J gene TRBJ1-1; TRBD1 is a possible D gene (6 bases). This CDR3 is built from 14 residues. Trimming stripped 0 bases from V and 4 bases from J, with 10 bases between. Per the germline V gene, CDR1 is SGDLS and CDR2 is YYNGEE. The DNA for the CDR3 is TGTGCCAGCAGCGTAGGAGGGGGGAGCACTGAAGCTTTCTTT. Its protein is CASSVGGGSTEAFF.

This chain links TRBV27 with TRBJ2-7; D may be TRBD1 (6 bases). CDR1 and CDR2 from the germline V gene are MNHEY and SMNVEV (reference sequence). The V end lost 2 bases, the J end lost 0 bases, and 11 bases lay between the germline ends. The CDR3 has 15 amino acids. As DNA, the CDR3 is TGTGCCAGCAGTTTAACAGGACAGAGCTCCTACGAGCAGTACTTC. This gives the protein CASSLTGQSSYEQYF.

The CDR3 bases are TGCGCCAGCAGCCAAGATCTGAGGGGGAACACTGAAGCTTTCTTT. This encodes CASSQDLRGNTEAFF. The chain uses TRBV4-3 and TRBJ1-1; TRBD1 is a possible D gene (5 bases). The V and J ends lost 0 bases and 1 base respectively, with 9 bases between them. The CDR3 totals 15 residues. The germline V gene encodes CDR1 LGHNA and CDR2 YSLEER.

CDR3 nucleotide sequence: TGTGCCAGCAGCGTTCAACCAGGGGGCTACAATGAGCAGTTCTTC. Encoded protein: CASSVQPGGYNEQFF. This chain links TRBV9 with TRBJ2-1, with TRBD1 matching 7 bases. The CDR3 runs to 15 residues. Unmatched junction bases numbered 5, after V lost 2 bases and J lost 3 bases. Germline values: CDR1 SGDLS, CDR2 YYNGEE.

The chain carries TRBV2 and TRBJ1-5; 8 bases fit TRBD1. V dropped 1 base and J dropped 6; count of bases not matched to a gene: 8. In germline, CDR1 is SNHLY, CDR2 FYNNEI. This CDR3 is 16 amino acids long. The CDR3 reads CASSEGLGTGTQPQHF. CDR3 sequence (DNA): TGTGCCAGCAGTGAAGGCCTAGGGACAGGAACTCAGCCCCAGCATTTT.

The chain has TRBV7-6 and TRBJ2-3; no clear D gene. V lost 0 bases, J lost 5 bases, and 12 bases lay in between. The germline gives CDR1 SGHVS, CDR2 FNYEAQ. This CDR3 has 15 amino acids. For the CDR3, the DNA is TGTGCCAGCAGCTTAGCCGGACCATCTGGAGATACGCAGTATTTT. Its protein is CASSLAGPSGDTQYF.

The count of this clone is one. The gene calls are TRBV6-2 or TRBV6-3 and TRBJ1-5; D not resolved. This CDR3 comprises 15 residues. CDR1 is MNHEY and CDR2 is SVGEGT in the germline V gene. Trimming took off 3 bases at V and 0 bases at J, with 9 bases between the two ends. The CDR3 DNA sequence: TGTGCCAGCAGTTATAGGGCGGCTAGCAATCAGCCCCAGCATTTT. Residues: CASSYRAASNQPQHF.

V gene TRBV7-8 combines with J gene TRBJ2-5, with TRBD2 matching over 10 bases. J lost 7 bases, V lost 1 base, and 9 bases had no gene match. The CDR3 length is 16 residues. Germline V gene data show CDR1 as SGHVS and CDR2 as FQNEAQ. In nucleotides, the CDR3 is TGTGCCAGCAGCTTAGTTCCTAGCGGGGGCAGCGGGACCCAGTACTTC. This sequence encodes CASSLVPSGGSGTQYF.

This clone appeared a few times. The chain links TRBV12-5 to TRBJ1-2, with TRBD1 identical over 8 bases. V dropped 5 bases and J dropped 4; count of bases not matched to a gene: 12. There are 16 residues in the CDR3. CDR1 and CDR2 (germline): LGHNT, FRNRAP. The CDR3 DNA sequence: TGTGCTAGTGGTCGACAGGGGTTGGGGAACGTCTATGGCTACACCTTC. It codes for CASGRQGLGNVYGYTF.

The chain employs TRBV7-2 and TRBJ2-7, with TRBD2 matching over 10 bases. Germline V lookup: CDR1 SGHTA, CDR2 FQGNSA. V lost 3 bases, J lost 5 bases, and 4 bases stayed unmatched. The CDR3 has 14 amino acids. The CDR3 DNA reads TGTGCCAGCAGCTTCATAGCGGGAGGTCACGAGCAGTACTTC. Its protein product is CASSFIAGGHEQYF.

V and J are TRBV6-1 and TRBJ2-2; D is uncertain. This CDR3 is 11 amino acids long. Germline V CDR1 and CDR2: MNHNS, SASEGT. Trimming cost V 1 base and J 7 bases, with 1 base left between them. The CDR3 loop reads CASSEVGELFF. In DNA, the CDR3 is TGTGCCAGCAGTGAAGTCGGGGAGCTGTTTTTT.

The chain is built from TRBV28 and TRBJ1-6; D is ambiguous. Trimming pared 3 bases from V and 4 bases from J, leaving 16 bases between. This CDR3 comprises 17 residues. The germline V gene encodes CDR1 MDHEN and CDR2 SYDVKM. Here the CDR3 DNA reads TGTGCCAGCAGTTTCCCGTCGGGCCCCCGTTATAATTCACCCCTCCACTTT. It translates to CASSFPSGPRYNSPLHF.